The 25 T cell receptor beta chains given below trace back to one sample, sequenced in a study of beta chain features in type 1 diabetes. Since all of the isolated RNA was reverse transcribed, expressed TCRB transcripts were what got sequenced. The data were produced by immunoSEQ multiplex PCR, yet TCRdb's version contains in-frame clones alone and is incomplete. This table holds hundreds of thousands of clones, approximately 10% found once. The specimen was naive CD4+ T cells from blood. The receptors here all came from a young woman in good health.

The CDR3 is CASSLATGAPYEQYF. CDR3 bases: TGTGCCAGCAGCTTAGCGACAGGGGCCCCCTACGAGCAGTACTTC. The rearrangement joins TRBV7-9 to TRBJ2-7, with 8 bases aligning to TRBD1. J lost 2 bases, V lost 0 bases, and 3 bases had no gene match. CDR1 is SEHNR, CDR2 FQNEAQ, per germline (reference sequence). The CDR3 is 15 residues long. The full variable domain, rest sourced from reference TRBV7-9 and TRBJ2-7, is DTGVSQNPRHKITKRGQNVTFRCDPISEHNRLYWYRQTLGQGPEFLTYFQNEAQLEKSRLLSDRFSAERPKGSFSTLEIQRTEQGDSAMYLCASSLATGAPYEQYFGPGTRLTVT.

This clone was recorded at least ten times. This chain joins TRBV27 and TRBJ1-1, with D hard to call. V gave up 2 bases and J gave up 1 base, with 11 bases separating them. CDR1 and CDR2 from the germline V gene are MNHEY and SMNVEV (reference sequence). The CDR3 is 15 residues long. CDR3 residues: CASSLRVDANTEAFF. Here the CDR3 DNA reads TGTGCCAGCAGTTTACGCGTGGATGCGAACACTGAAGCTTTCTTT.

This rearrangement joins TRBV29-1 to TRBJ1-2; 7 nucleotides agree with TRBD1. Germline assignment: CDR1 SQVTM and CDR2 ANQGSEA. This CDR3 spans 14 amino acids. V trimming: 1 base; J trimming: 4 bases; junction bases outside the gene matches: 6. This chain's CDR3 is CSVEAGTAGYGYTF. CDR3 sequence (DNA): TGCAGCGTTGAAGCCGGGACAGCCGGCTATGGCTACACCTTC. Full variable domain (rest looked up from reference TRBV29-1 and TRBJ1-2): SAVISQKPSRDICQRGTSLTIQCQVDSQVTMMFWYRQQPGQSLTLIATANQGSEATYESGFVIDKFPISRPNLTFSTLTVSNMSPEDSSIYLCSVEAGTAGYGYTFGSGTRLTVV.

This clone has a handful of counts. The chain carries TRBV30 and TRBJ2-1, with D uncertain. The CDR3 length is 16 residues. CDR1 and CDR2 (germline): GTSNPN, SVGIG (reference sequence). V shed 2 bases and J shed 0 bases, with 14 bases lying between them. The CDR3 region has the DNA TGTGCCTGGAGTCCATCCCGTACCAGCTCCTACAATGAGCAGTTCTTC. Translated, it gives CAWSPSRTSSYNEQFF.

This clone was observed a handful of times. The chain couples TRBV9 to TRBJ2-4; 10 nucleotides align to TRBD2. The germline gives CDR1 SGDLS, CDR2 YYNGEE. Unmatched junction bases numbered 6, after V lost 0 bases and J lost 0 bases. The CDR3 runs 18 residues. CDR3 in DNA: TGTGCCAGCAGCGTAGACGGGAGGACTAGCGGAGCCAAAAACATTCAGTACTTC. This codes for CASSVDGRTSGAKNIQYF.

The chain combines TRBV28 with TRBJ2-3; 7 bases agree with TRBD1. V lost 7 bases, J lost 1 base, and 5 bases stayed unmatched. This CDR3 comprises 14 residues. Germline V gene lookup returns CDR1 MDHEN and CDR2 SYDVKM. The CDR3 DNA follows: TGTGCCAGCAACCCAGGGGGACGCACAGATACGCAGTATTTT. Protein: CASNPGGRTDTQYF. Together with reference TRBV28 and TRBJ2-3, the CDR3 gives the full variable domain: DVKVTQSSRYLVKRTGEKVFLECVQDMDHENMFWYRQDPGLGLRLIYFSYDVKMKEKGDIPEGYSVSREKKERFSLILESASTNQTSMYLCASNPGGRTDTQYFGPGTRLTVL.

This clone was picked up a small number of times. This chain connects TRBV15 to TRBJ2-1, with a weak D call TRBD1 (5 bases). The CDR3 length is 15 residues. Trimming left V 1 base short and J 6 bases short, with 13 bases between. Germline lookup yields CDR1 LNHNV and CDR2 YYDKDF (reference sequence). The CDR3 sequence: CATSRVGSGPNEQFF. The CDR3 DNA reads TGTGCCACCAGCAGAGTAGGTTCAGGGCCCAATGAGCAGTTCTTC.

The rearrangement uses TRBV7-2 and TRBJ1-3; D unclear. CDR1 and CDR2 (germline): SGHTA, FQGNSA. Trimming removed 5 bases from V and 4 bases from J, with 9 bases in between. The CDR3 runs 13 residues. The CDR3 here is CASSRYQGNTIYF. Written as DNA, the CDR3 is TGTGCCAGCAGCCGATACCAGGGAAACACCATATATTTT.

The genes are TRBV9 and TRBJ2-2; tentatively, D is TRBD1 (6 bases). The CDR3 is 17 residues long. The germline V gene encodes CDR1 SGDLS and CDR2 YYNGEE. V was cut by 0 bases and J by 0 bases, with 12 bases left in between. CDR3 nucleotide sequence: TGTGCCAGCAGCGTAGCTTCTGGACAGTCGAACACCGGGGAGCTGTTTTTT. Its translation is CASSVASGQSNTGELFF.

In this sample, this clone turned up a few times. The gene calls are TRBV4-1 and TRBJ2-5; D perhaps matches TRBD2 (5 bases). The CDR3 runs to 16 residues. Per the germline V gene, CDR1 is MGHRA and CDR2 is YSYEKL. The ends were cut back, 0 bases at V and 5 bases at J, with 16 bases in the middle. CDR3 nucleotides: TGCGCCAGCAGCCAAGATTCGAATGGACTTGGCGAGACCCAGTACTTC. This codes for CASSQDSNGLGETQYF.

A few counts support this clone. The chain carries TRBV7-2 and TRBJ2-5; TRBD1 matches at 8 bases. The CDR3 has 15 amino acids. The germline gives CDR1 SGHTA, CDR2 FQGNSA. With 1 base clipped from V and 5 bases from J, the junction kept 6 bases outside the gene matches. CDR3 region: CASSLVAGGRETQYF. CDR3 DNA sequence: TGTGCCAGCAGCTTAGTGGCAGGGGGCCGGGAGACCCAGTACTTC.

V is TRBV5-1 and J is TRBJ2-1; 12 bases are a match to TRBD2. With 4 bases clipped from V and 7 bases from J, the junction kept 6 bases outside the gene matches. CDR1 and CDR2 (germline): SGHRS, YFSETQ. This CDR3 has 15 residues. The DNA for the CDR3 is TGCGCCAGCAGCCCTACTAGCGGGAGGCGGAATGAGCAGTTCTTC. Translation: CASSPTSGRRNEQFF.

This clone was seen a handful of times. The chain has TRBV6-6 and TRBJ2-5, with a tentative D call TRBD1 (6 bases). Trimming removed 0 bases from V and 3 bases from J, with 11 bases in between. CDR1 is MNHNY and CDR2 is SVGAGI in the germline V gene (reference sequence). This CDR3 is 15 amino acids long. Here the CDR3 reads CASSYSKQGEETQYF. CDR3 in DNA: TGTGCCAGCAGTTACTCGAAACAGGGCGAAGAGACCCAGTACTTC.

This clone appeared a few times. The chain recombines TRBV9 with TRBJ1-2; D not resolved. The CDR3 runs to 14 residues. Looked up from germline, CDR1 is SGDLS and CDR2 is YYNGEE. V was cut by 1 base and J by 2 bases, with 9 bases left in between. CDR3 amino acids: CASSVSRTNYGYTF. As DNA, the CDR3 is TGTGCCAGCAGCGTATCCCGGACGAACTATGGCTACACCTTC.

This clone was seen only a few times. The chain carries TRBV5-1 and TRBJ2-1; 10 bases align to TRBD2. This CDR3 spans 14 amino acids. V lost 7 bases to trimming and J lost 7 bases; unmatched junction nucleotides: 8. The germline CDR1 and CDR2 sequences are SGHRS and YFSETQ. The CDR3 reads CASQIASGSNEQFF. The CDR3 DNA reads TGCGCCAGCCAGATTGCTAGCGGGAGTAATGAGCAGTTCTTC.

V usage is TRBV7-2 and J usage is TRBJ2-3; 9 nucleotides align to TRBD1. Trimming at V came to 5 bases and at J to 0 bases, leaving 3 bases not matched to a gene. The CDR3 runs to 15 residues. Per germline, CDR1 SGHTA and CDR2 FQGNSA. The CDR3 nucleotides are TGTGCCAGCAGCCGACAGGGGGTGAGCACAGATACGCAGTATTTT. The encoded protein is CASSRQGVSTDTQYF.

The rearrangement uses TRBV4-2 and TRBJ2-3; the D gene is possibly TRBD2 (6 bases). This CDR3 has 13 residues. V gave up 4 bases and J gave up 7 bases, with 12 bases separating them. CDR1 is LGHNA and CDR2 is YNFKEQ in the germline V gene. The CDR3 sequence: CASSPDYKNTQYF. CDR3 in DNA: TGTGCCAGCAGCCCGGACTATAAGAATACGCAGTATTTT.

The V call is TRBV5-1, the J call TRBJ2-4, with 7 bases aligning to TRBD2. This CDR3 has 17 residues. Germline CDR1 reads SGHRS; CDR2 reads YFSETQ. After removal of 0 bases from V and 6 bases from J, the junction contained 12 bases not matched to a gene. The CDR3 here is CASSLGLAVPLGNIQYF. CDR3 nucleotides: TGCGCCAGCAGCTTGGGGCTAGCGGTCCCCCTCGGAAACATTCAGTACTTC. Filled out from reference TRBV5-1 and TRBJ2-4, the complete variable domain reads KAGVTQTPRYLIKTRGQQVTLSCSPISGHRSVSWYQQTPGQGLQFLFEYFSETQRNKGNFPGRFSGRQFSNSRSEMNVSTLELGDSALYLCASSLGLAVPLGNIQYFGAGTRLSVL.

The gene calls are TRBV20-1 and TRBJ1-5; D ambiguous. The CDR3 extends over 11 amino acids. Germline CDR1 reads DFQATT; CDR2 reads SNEGSKA (reference sequence). The V end was cut by 5 bases, the J end by 12 bases, with 14 bases between. CDR3 residues: CSARLIGDQHF. DNA for the CDR3: TGCAGTGCTCGCCTTATTGGGGACCAGCATTTT.

This clone was detected only a few times. The rearrangement uses TRBV5-1 and TRBJ2-5, with D hard to call. This CDR3 contains 13 residues. Germline assignment: CDR1 SGHRS and CDR2 YFSETQ. Trimming stripped 0 bases from V and 2 bases from J, with 5 bases between. The CDR3 nucleotides read TGCGCCAGCAGCTTGGTGCAGCAAGAGACCCAGTACTTC. Translated: CASSLVQQETQYF.

The chain combines TRBV4-1 with TRBJ1-5, with TRBD1 as a possible D gene (6 bases). This CDR3 contains 13 residues. V was pared by 4 bases and J by 5 bases, with 9 bases between. The germline CDR1 and CDR2 sequences are MGHRA and YSYEKL. The CDR3 reads CASSRNRDQPQHF. DNA of the CDR3: TGCGCCAGCAGCCGTAACAGGGATCAGCCCCAGCATTTT.

V usage is TRBV2 and J usage is TRBJ1-1, with D hard to call. The CDR3 length is 13 residues. The germline V gene has CDR1 SNHLY and CDR2 FYNNEI. V was shortened by 7 bases and J by 1 base, with 10 bases between the two germline ends. In DNA, the CDR3 is TGTGCCAGCAAGGGCAGCTCGAACACTGAAGCTTTCTTT. Amino acids: CASKGSSNTEAFF. The full variable domain, completed using reference TRBV2 and TRBJ1-1, is EPEVTQTPSHQVTQMGQEVILRCVPISNHLYFYWYRQILGQKVEFLVSFYNNEISEKSEIFDDQFSVERPDGSNFTLKIRSTKLEDSAMYFCASKGSSNTEAFFGQGTRLTVV.

This clone was detected a few times. The chain joins TRBV28 to TRBJ2-7; D possibly corresponds to TRBD1 (6 bases). Germline loops: CDR1 MDHEN, CDR2 SYDVKM. The germline V and J ends were trimmed by 5 bases and 0 bases, with 20 bases remaining between them. There are 17 residues in the CDR3. CDR3: CASSPPLGAGVSYEQYV. The DNA for the CDR3 is TGTGCCAGCAGTCCGCCCTTAGGTGCAGGGGTCTCCTACGAGCAGTACGTC.

The chain carries TRBV18 and TRBJ2-7, with a weak D call TRBD1 (5 bases). Germline CDR1 reads KGHSH; CDR2 reads LQKENI. CDR3 length: 13 residues. V gave up 5 bases and J gave up 5 bases, with 13 bases separating them. CDR3 coding DNA: TGTGCCAGCTCAAGACAGCCGCTCGACGAGCAGTACTTC. It specifies CASSRQPLDEQYF.

The chain recombines TRBV16 with TRBJ2-7; tentatively, D is TRBD2 (5 bases). Germline CDR1 KGHSY, CDR2 FQNENV. There are 13 residues in the CDR3. V lost 4 bases and J lost 7, with 14 bases in between. The CDR3 reads CASSPPPSGEQYF. CDR3 in DNA: TGTGCCAGCAGCCCCCCACCCTCGGGGGAGCAGTACTTC.